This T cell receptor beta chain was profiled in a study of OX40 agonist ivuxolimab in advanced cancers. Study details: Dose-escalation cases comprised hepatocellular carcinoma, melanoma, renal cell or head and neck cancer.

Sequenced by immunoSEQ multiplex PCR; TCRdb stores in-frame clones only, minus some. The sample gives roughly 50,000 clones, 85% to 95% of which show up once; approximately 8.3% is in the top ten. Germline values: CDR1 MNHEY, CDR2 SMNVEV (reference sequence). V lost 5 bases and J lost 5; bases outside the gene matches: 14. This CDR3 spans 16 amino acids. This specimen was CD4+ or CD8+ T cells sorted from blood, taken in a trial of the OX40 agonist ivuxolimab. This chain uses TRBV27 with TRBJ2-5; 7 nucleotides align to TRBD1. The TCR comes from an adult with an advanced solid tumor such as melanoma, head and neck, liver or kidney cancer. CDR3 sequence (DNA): TGTGCCAGCAGTATTATCTTGTCACAGGGGAGCGAGACCCAGTACTTC. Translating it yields CASSIILSQGSETQYF.